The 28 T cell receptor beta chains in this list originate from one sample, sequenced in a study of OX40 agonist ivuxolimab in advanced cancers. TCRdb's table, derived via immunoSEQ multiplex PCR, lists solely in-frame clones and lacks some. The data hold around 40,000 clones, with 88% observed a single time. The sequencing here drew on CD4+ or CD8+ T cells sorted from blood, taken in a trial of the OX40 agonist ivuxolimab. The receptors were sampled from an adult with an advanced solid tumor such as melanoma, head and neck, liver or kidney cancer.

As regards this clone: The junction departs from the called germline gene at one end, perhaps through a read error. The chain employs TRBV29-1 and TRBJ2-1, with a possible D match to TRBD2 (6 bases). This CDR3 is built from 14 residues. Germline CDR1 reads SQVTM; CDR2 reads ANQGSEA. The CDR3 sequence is CSVVVAAPGNERFF. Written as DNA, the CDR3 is TGCAGCGTTGTAGTAGCGGCGCCGGGCAATGAGCGGTTCTTC.

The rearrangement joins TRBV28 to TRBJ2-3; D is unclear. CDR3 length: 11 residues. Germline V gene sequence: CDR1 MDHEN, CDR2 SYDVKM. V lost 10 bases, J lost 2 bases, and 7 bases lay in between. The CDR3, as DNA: TGTGCCACCACATACACAGATACGCAGTATTTT. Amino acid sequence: CATTYTDTQYF.

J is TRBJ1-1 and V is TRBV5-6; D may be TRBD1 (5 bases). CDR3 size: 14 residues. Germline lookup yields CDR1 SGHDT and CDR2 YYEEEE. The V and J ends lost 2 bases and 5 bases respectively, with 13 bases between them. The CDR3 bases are TGTGCCAGCAGCTTTCTGACTGGGACTACTGAAGCTTTCTTT. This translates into CASSFLTGTTEAFF.

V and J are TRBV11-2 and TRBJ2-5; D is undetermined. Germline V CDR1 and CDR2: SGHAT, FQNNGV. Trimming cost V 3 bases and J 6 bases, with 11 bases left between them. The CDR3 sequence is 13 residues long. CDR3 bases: TGTGCCAGCAGCTTGGCGGCGATACAGACCCAGTACTTC. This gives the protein CASSLAAIQTQYF.

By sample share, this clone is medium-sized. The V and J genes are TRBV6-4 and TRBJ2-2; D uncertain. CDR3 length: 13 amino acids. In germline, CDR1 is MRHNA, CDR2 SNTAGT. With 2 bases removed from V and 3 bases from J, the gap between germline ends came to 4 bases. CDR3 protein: CASSDRDTGELFF. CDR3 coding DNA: TGTGCCAGCAGTGACAGGGACACCGGGGAGCTGTTTTTT.

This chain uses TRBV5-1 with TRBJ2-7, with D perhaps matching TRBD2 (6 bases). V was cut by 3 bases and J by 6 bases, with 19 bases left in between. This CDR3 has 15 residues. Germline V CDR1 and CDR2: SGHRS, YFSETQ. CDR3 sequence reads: CASSSAPSAPSEQYF. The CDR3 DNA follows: TGCGCCAGCAGCTCGGCACCTAGCGCGCCCAGCGAGCAGTACTTC.

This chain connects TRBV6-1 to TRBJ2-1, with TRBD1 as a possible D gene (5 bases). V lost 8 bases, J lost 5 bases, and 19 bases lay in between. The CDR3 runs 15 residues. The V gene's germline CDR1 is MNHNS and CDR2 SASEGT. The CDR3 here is CASQASGPWDNEQFF. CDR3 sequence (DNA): TGTGCCAGCCAAGCCTCAGGGCCCTGGGACAATGAGCAGTTCTTC.

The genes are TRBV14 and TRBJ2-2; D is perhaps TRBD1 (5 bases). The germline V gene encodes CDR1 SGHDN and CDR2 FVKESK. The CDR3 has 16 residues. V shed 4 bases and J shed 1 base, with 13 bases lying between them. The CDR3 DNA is TGTGCCAGCAGCCCAGGGTGGAAGGGGAACACCGGGGAGCTGTTTTTT. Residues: CASSPGWKGNTGELFF.

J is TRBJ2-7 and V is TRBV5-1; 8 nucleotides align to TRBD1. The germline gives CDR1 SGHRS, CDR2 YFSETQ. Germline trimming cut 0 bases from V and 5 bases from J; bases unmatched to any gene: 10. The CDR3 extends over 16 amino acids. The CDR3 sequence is CASSLAPGQGANEQYF. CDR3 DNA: TGCGCCAGCAGCTTGGCCCCCGGGCAGGGGGCTAACGAGCAGTACTTC.

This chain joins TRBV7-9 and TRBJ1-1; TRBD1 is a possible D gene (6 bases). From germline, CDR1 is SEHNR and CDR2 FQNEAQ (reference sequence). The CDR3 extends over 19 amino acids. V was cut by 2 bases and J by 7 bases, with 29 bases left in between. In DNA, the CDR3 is TGTGCCAGCAGCTTATTCGGGCAGGGGCTTAATAGGGAATTAGTTGAAGCTTTCTTT. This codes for CASSLFGQGLNRELVEAFF.

In nucleotides, the CDR3 is TGTGCCAGTAGTATAGTCCCCGCGGGAGTGGATCGGTTCTTC. The encoded protein is CASSIVPAGVDRFF. V is TRBV19 and J is TRBJ2-1; TRBD2 agrees at 7 bases. CDR1 is LNHDA and CDR2 is SQIVND in the germline V gene (reference sequence). With 1 base clipped from V and 15 bases from J, the junction kept 12 bases outside the gene matches. This CDR3 is 14 amino acids long.

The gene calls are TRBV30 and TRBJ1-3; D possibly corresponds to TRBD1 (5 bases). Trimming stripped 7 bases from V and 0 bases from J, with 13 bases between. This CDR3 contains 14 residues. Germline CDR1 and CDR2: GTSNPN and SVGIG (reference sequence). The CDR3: CASTGPFSGNTIYF. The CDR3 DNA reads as TGTGCCTCTACAGGTCCCTTCTCTGGAAACACCATATATTTT.

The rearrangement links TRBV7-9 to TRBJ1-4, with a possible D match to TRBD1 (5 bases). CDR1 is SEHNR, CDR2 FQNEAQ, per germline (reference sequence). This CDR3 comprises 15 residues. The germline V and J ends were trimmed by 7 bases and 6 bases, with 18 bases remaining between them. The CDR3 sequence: CASIIEGSRDEKLFF. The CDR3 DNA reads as TGTGCCAGCATAATCGAGGGCAGCAGGGATGAAAAACTGTTTTTT.

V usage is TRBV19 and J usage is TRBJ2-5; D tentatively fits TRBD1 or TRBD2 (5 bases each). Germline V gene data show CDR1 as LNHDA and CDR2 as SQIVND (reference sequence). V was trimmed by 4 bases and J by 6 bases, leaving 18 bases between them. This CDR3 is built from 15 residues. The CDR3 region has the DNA TGTGCCAGTAGTACGGGGACGAGAGGGATCCAGACCCAGTACTTC. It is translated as CASSTGTRGIQTQYF. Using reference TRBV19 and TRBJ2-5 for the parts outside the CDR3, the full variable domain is DGGITQSPKYLFRKEGQNVTLSCEQNLNHDAMYWYRQDPGQGLRLIYYSQIVNDFQKGDIAEGYSVSREKKESFPLTVTSAQKNPTAFYLCASSTGTRGIQTQYFGPGTRLLVL.

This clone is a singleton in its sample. CDR3 in amino acids: CASSPSGSGANVLTF. The DNA for the CDR3 is TGTGCCAGCAGTCCGTCGGGGTCTGGGGCCAACGTCCTGACTTTC. The chain employs TRBV6-6 and TRBJ2-6; the D gene is possibly TRBD2 (5 bases). Looked up from germline, CDR1 is MNHNY and CDR2 is SVGAGI (reference sequence). The germline V and J ends were trimmed by 5 bases and 1 base, with 9 bases remaining between them. CDR3 length: 15 amino acids.

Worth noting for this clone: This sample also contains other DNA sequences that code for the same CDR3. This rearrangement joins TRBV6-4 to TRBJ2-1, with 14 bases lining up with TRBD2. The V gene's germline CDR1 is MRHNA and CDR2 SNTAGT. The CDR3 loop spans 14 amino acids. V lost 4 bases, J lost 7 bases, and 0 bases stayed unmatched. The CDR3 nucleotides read TGTGCCAGCAGTGGACTAGCGGGAGGGAATGAGCAGTTCTTC. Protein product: CASSGLAGGNEQFF.

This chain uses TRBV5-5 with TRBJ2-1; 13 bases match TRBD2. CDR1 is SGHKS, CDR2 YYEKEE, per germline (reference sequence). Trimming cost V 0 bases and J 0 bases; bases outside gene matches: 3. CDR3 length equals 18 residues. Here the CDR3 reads CASSLELAGGISYNEQFF. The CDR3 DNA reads TGTGCCAGCAGCTTGGAACTAGCGGGGGGGATCTCCTACAATGAGCAGTTCTTC.

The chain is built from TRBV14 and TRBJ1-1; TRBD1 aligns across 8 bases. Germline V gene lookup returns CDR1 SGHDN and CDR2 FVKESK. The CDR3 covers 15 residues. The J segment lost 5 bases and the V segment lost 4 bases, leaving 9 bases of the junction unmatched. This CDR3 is CASSLGQGRWTEAFF. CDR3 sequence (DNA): TGTGCCAGCAGCCTCGGACAGGGAAGGTGGACTGAAGCTTTCTTT. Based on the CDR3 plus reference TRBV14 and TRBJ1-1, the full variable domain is EAGVTQFPSHSVIEKGQTVTLRCDPISGHDNLYWYRRVMGKEIKFLLHFVKESKQDESGMPNNRFLAERTGGTYSTLKVQPAELEDSGVYFCASSLGQGRWTEAFFGQGTRLTVV.

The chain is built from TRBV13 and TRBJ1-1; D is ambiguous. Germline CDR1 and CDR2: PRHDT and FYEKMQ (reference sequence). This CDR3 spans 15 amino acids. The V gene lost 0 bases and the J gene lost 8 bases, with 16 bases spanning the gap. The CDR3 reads CASSLGQIMGREAFF. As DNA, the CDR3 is TGTGCCAGCAGCTTAGGCCAGATCATGGGCAGGGAAGCTTTCTTT.

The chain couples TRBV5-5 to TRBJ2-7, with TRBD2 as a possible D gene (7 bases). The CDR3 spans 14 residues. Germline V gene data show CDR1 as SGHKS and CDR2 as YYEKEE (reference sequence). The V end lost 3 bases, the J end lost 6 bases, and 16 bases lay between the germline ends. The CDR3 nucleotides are TGTGCCAGCAGCTGGGGAGGGGGTAAGAGCGAGCAGTACTTC. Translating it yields CASSWGGGKSEQYF.

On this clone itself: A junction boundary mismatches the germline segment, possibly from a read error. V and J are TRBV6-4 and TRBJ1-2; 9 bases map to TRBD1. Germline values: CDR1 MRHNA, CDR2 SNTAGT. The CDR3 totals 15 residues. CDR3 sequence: CASSYSGTGRDGYTF. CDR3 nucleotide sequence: TGTGCCAGCAGTTACTCCGGGACAGGGAGGGATGGCTACACCTTC.

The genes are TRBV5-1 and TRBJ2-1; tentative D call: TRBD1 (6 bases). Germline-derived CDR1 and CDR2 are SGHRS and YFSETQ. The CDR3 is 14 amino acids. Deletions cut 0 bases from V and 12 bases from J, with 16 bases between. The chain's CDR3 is CASSLEQGHLGQFF. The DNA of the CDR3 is TGCGCCAGCAGCTTGGAACAGGGACATTTGGGGCAGTTCTTC.

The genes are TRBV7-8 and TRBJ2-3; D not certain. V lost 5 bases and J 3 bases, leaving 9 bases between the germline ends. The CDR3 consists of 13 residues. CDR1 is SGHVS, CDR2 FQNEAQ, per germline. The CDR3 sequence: CASSPFVTDTQYF. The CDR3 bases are TGTGCCAGCAGCCCATTTGTAACAGATACGCAGTATTTT.

CDR3: CASSYASGANTGELFF. CDR3 sequence (DNA): TGTGCCAGCAGTTATGCTAGCGGGGCAAACACCGGGGAGCTGTTTTTT. The chain has TRBV27 and TRBJ2-2, with TRBD2 matching over 9 bases. The trim removed 4 bases at V and 2 bases at J, leaving 5 bases unmatched. This CDR3 is 16 amino acids long. Germline CDR1 reads MNHEY; CDR2 reads SMNVEV (reference sequence).

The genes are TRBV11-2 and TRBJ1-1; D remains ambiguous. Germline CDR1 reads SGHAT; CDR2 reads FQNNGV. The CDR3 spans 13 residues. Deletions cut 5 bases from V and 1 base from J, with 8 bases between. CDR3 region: CASSELGNTEAFF. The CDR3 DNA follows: TGTGCCAGCAGCGAGCTGGGGAACACTGAAGCTTTCTTT.

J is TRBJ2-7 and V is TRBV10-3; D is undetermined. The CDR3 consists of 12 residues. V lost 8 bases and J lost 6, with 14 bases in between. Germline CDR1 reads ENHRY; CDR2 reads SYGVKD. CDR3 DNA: TGTGCCATCGAGACCTCTTCTCGCGAGCAGTACTTC. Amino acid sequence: CAIETSSREQYF.

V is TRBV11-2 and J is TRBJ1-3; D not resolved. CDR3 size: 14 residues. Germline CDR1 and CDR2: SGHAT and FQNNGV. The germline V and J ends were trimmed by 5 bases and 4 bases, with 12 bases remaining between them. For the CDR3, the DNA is TGTGCCAGCAGCCGCATAGGGTGGGGAAACACCATATATTTT. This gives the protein CASSRIGWGNTIYF.

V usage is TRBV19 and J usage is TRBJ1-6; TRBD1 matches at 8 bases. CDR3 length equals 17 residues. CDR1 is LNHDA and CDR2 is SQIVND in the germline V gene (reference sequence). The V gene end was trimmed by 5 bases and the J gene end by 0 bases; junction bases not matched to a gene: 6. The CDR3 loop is CASSPRQGNSYNSPLHF. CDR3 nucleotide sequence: TGTGCCAGTAGTCCGCGACAGGGGAACTCCTATAATTCACCCCTCCACTTT.